This TCR beta chain came from a study of cytomegalovirus exposure and HLA in healthy donors. Study-wide background: The platform used for the roughly 130 validation repertoires matched that of the roughly 670 first-cohort repertoires, a later analysis reported.

Per germline, CDR1 SGHNT and CDR2 YENEEA. CDR3 size: 13 residues. V was shortened by 2 bases and J by 7 bases, with 11 bases between the two germline ends. Sequenced by immunoSEQ multiplex PCR; TCRdb stores in-frame clones only, minus some. The sample lists some 340,000 clones, about 90% occurring once. Sequencing was performed on PBMCs. V usage is TRBV11-3 and J usage is TRBJ2-5, with D unresolved. This clonotype was sampled from a woman in her thirties in good health and CMV-seropositive. CDR3: CASSLSGLGTQYF. The CDR3 DNA follows: TGTGCCAGCAGCTTATCCGGTTTAGGGACCCAGTACTTC. The full variable domain, its missing parts supplied by reference TRBV11-3 and TRBJ2-5, is EAGVVQSPRYKIIEKKQPVAFWCNPISGHNTLYWYLQNLGQGPELLIRYENEEAVDDSQLPKDRFSAERLKGVDSTLKIQPAELGDSAVYLCASSLSGLGTQYFGPGTRLLVL.